In this sample, the clone carrying this T cell receptor (beta chain) turned up many times. These data come from a study of T-cell reconstitution after alpha-beta-depleted transplantation in children. A library of TCRbeta sequences, prepared with unique molecular identifiers, was generated. TCRdb itself ran the PCR reads through MiXCR, one entry per CDR3 protein. The table includes 200,000 to 300,000 distinct CDR3 sequences, approximately 12% detected once. The sequence was collected from a human donor who donated a stem cell graft to a child with acute lymphoblastic leukemia. Source: PBMCs from the stem cell graft donor, taken from the stem cell graft.

The CDR3 is CATSRDSDRDYGYTF. The CDR3 bases are TGTGCCACCAGCAGAGATTCGGACAGGGACTATGGCTACACCTTC. This chain connects TRBV15 to TRBJ1-2, with 8 bases matching TRBD1. The V segment lost 0 bases and the J segment 3 bases; nucleotides outside the gene matches: 3. Germline-derived CDR1 and CDR2 are LNHNV and YYDKDF (reference sequence). There are 15 residues in the CDR3.